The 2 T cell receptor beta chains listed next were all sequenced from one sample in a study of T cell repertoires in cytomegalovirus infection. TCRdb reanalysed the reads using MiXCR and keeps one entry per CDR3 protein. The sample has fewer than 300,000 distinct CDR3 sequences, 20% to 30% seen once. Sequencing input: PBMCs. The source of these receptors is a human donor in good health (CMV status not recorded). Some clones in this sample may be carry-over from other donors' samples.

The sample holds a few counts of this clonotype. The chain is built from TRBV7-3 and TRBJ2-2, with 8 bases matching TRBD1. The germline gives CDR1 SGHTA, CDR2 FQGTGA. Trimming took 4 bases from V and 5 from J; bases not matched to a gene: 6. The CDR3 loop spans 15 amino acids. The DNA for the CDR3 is TGTGCCAGCAGCTCGCAGGGGGCTTTGACCGGGGAGCTGTTTTTT. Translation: CASSSQGALTGELFF. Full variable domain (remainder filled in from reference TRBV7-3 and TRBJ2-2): GAGVSQTPSNKVTEKGKYVELRCDPISGHTALYWYRQSLGQGPEFLIYFQGTGAADDSGLPNDRFFAVRPEGSVSTLKIQRTERGDSAVYLCASSSQGALTGELFFGEGSRLTVL.

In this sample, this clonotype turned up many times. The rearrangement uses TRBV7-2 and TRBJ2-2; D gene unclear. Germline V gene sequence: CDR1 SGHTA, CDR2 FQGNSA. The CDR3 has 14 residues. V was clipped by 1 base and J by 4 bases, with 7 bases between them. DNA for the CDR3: TGTGCCAGCAGCTTAGACGGGCCCACCGGGGAGCTGTTTTTT. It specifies CASSLDGPTGELFF.